This T cell receptor beta chain was sequenced in a study of T cells in Graves' hyperthyroidism and ophthalmopathy. Study-wide background: Blood was drawn when the patient was first diagnosed and still untreated.

The CDR3 runs 14 residues. The V gene lost 3 bases and the J gene lost 10 bases, with 19 bases spanning the gap. Germline V lookup: CDR1 SGDLS, CDR2 YYNGEE. Points on this clonotype: Its matching antigen is unknown.

Isolation of PBMCs was performed on around 10 ml fresh peripheral blood. Study-level points and caveats: Among thyroid clonotypes expanded above 0.001, most also appeared in blood. It was a median approximately 7.1 months before onset that the model predicted ophthalmopathy.

There were TCR beta CDR3 regions amplified from RNA transcripts. HTBI primers were used for first-round RT-PCR of the TCR CDR3. Via MiXCR, TCRdb re-called the multiplex PCR reads, giving one row per CDR3 protein. The table has hundreds of thousands of distinct CDR3 sequences, around a third seen once. The sample comprised blood. The chain links TRBV9 to TRBJ1-2; TRBD1 is a possible D gene (5 bases). The source of this sequence is a woman aged 40 to 50 with Graves' hyperthyroidism. The CDR3 coding sequence is TGTGCCAGCAGCGCCCCCGGGGGGGTAGGTGACTACACCTTC. Protein sequence: CASSAPGGVGDYTF. The full variable domain, rest sourced from reference TRBV9 and TRBJ1-2, is DSGVTQTPKHLITATGQRVTLRCSPRSGDLSVYWYQQSLDQGLQFLIQYYNGEERAKGNILERFSAQQFPDLHSELNLSSLELGDSALYFCASSAPGGVGDYTFGSGTRLTVV.